This T cell receptor beta chain was captured by sequencing in a study of CD8+ T cells in alopecia areata. This clone has a handful of counts. The sequencing template was cDNA reverse transcribed from extracted RNA. Profiling relied on immunoSEQ multiplex PCR, and the TCRdb table lists in-frame clones only, not all of them. The sample shows about 200,000 clones, over 60% of them seen only once. The CDR3 covers 16 residues. The trim removed 0 bases at V and 8 bases at J, leaving 5 bases unmatched. The germline V gene encodes CDR1 MGHRA and CDR2 YSYEKL. The treatment: oral pan-JAK inhibitor, 5-10 mg twice daily.

The source of this sequence is a human donor with alopecia areata. The sample in question was CD4+ T cells sorted from blood, obtained at week 4, from a patient treated with tofacitinib. The genes are TRBV4-1 and TRBJ1-6; 9 bases match TRBD1. CDR3 sequence reads: CASSQEGTGRDSPLHF. The CDR3 DNA follows: TGCGCCAGCAGCCAAGAGGGGACAGGGAGGGATTCACCCCTCCACTTT.